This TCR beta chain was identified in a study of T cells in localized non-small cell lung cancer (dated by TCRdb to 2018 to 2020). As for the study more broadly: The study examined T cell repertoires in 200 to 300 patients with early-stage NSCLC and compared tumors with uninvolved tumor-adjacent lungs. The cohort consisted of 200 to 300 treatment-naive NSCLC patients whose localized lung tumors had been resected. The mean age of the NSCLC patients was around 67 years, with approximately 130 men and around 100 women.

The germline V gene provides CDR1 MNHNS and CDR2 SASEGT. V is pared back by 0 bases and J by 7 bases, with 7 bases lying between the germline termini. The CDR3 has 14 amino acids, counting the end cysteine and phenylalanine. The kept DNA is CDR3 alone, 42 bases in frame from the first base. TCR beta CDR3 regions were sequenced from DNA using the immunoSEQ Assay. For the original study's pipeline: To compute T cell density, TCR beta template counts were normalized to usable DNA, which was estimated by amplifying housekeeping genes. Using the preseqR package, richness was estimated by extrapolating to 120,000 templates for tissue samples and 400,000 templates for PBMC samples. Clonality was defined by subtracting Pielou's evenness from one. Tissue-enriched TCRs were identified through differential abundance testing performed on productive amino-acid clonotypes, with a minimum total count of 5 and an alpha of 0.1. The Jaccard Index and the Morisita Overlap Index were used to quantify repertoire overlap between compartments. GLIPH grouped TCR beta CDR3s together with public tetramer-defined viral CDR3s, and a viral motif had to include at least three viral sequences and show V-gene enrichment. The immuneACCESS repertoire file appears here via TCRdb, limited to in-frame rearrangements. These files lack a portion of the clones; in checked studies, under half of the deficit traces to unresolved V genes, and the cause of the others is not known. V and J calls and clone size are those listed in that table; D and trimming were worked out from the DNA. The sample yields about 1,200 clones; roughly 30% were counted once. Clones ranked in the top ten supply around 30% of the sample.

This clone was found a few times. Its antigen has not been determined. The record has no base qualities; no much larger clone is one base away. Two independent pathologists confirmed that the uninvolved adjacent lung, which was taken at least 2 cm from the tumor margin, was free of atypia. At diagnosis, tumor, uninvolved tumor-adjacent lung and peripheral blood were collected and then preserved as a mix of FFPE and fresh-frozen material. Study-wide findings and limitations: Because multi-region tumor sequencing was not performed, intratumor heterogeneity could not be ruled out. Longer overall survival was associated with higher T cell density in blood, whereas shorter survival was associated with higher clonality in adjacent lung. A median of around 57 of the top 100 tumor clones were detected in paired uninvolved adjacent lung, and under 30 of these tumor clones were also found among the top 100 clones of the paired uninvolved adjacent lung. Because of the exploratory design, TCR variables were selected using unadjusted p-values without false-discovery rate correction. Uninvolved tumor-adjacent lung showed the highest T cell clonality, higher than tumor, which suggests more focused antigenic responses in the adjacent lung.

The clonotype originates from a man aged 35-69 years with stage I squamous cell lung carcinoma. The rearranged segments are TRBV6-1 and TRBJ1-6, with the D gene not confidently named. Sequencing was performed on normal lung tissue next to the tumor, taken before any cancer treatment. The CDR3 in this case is CASSEAPTNSPLHF. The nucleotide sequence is TGTGCCAGCAGTGAAGCCCCGACGAATTCACCCCTCCACTTT.